This T cell receptor beta chain appears in the sequencing data of a study of T cell responses to AZD1222 COVID-19 vaccine. Study conclusions and caveats: The reported proportion of spike-specific TCRs targeting unmutated variant regions was nearly half.

Comment on this clone: Its cognate antigen is unknown.

Germline assignment: CDR1 GTSNPN and CDR2 SVGIG (reference sequence). CDR3 size: 12 residues. Trimming removed 3 bases at V and 4 bases at J, with 9 bases between. Method: immunoSEQ multiplex PCR; TCRdb's copy keeps in-frame clones and lacks some. The data show fewer than 250,000 clones, just over 90% seen once. This sequence originates from an adult in good health. The chain uses TRBV30 and TRBJ1-2; possible D gene TRBD1, 5 bases. The sequenced sample was peripheral blood, obtained on day 0 of MenACWY control vaccination. CDR3: CAWSPGGYGYTF. DNA of the CDR3: TGTGCCTGGAGCCCGGGGGGCTATGGCTACACCTTC.